This entry lists 18 T cell receptor beta chains sequenced from one sample in a study of tumor-infiltrating lymphocytes in primary liver carcinoma. Co-extraction of both nucleic acids (RNA and DNA) used about 19-33 mg of unsorted bulk tissue. With a constant-region primer, TCR beta cDNA was made from approximately 500 ng of total RNA. Sequencing libraries for TCR beta derived from three nested multiplex PCR rounds that used slightly modified ARM-PCR. Forward primers for TRBV1-TRBV30 and a C-beta reverse primer served the first two PCR rounds, at around 9 cycles each. TCRdb processed the multiplex PCR reads anew with MiXCR; each CDR3 protein has one entry. The sample lists some 100,000 distinct CDR3 sequences; about two thirds were seen once. Specimen: liver tumor tissue from sampling region 2. Indicated subset: tumor region T2, inferior pole. Receptors were obtained from a woman aged 55-70 years with primary liver carcinoma and hepatitis B virus infection.

Details on this clonotype: Mismatch with germline at one junction end may stem from a read error. V gene TRBV11-2 combines with J gene TRBJ1-6; D ambiguous. The CDR3 length is 13 residues. CDR1 and CDR2 (germline): SGHAT, FQNNGV. The CDR3 reads CASSLDPNPPLQF. DNA of the CDR3: TGTGCCAGCAGCCTAGATCCTAATCCACCCCTCCAATTT.

This clonotype came up a few times. This CDR3 is missing its conserved last phenylalanine or tryptophan, likely due to a read error. The rearrangement joins TRBV28 to TRBJ1-1; D call uncertain. The CDR3 is 15 residues long. CDR1 MDHEN and CDR2 SYDVKM come from the germline V gene. With 7 bases removed from V and 2 bases from J, the gap between germline ends came to 17 bases. Written as DNA, the CDR3 is TGTGCCAGCACCCCCCACCAGGAGGGAAACACTGAAGCTTTCCTT. The encoded protein is CASTPHQEGNTEAFL.

In this sample, this clonotype turned up many times. The V gene is TRBV12-3 or TRBV12-4, the J gene TRBJ2-3; 9 bases are a match to TRBD2. CDR3 length: 16 residues. Germline trimming cut 5 bases from V and 4 bases from J; bases unmatched to any gene: 10. This CDR3 reads CASSLLSGRGADTQYF. The CDR3, as DNA: TGTGCCAGCAGTCTACTTAGCGGGAGAGGGGCAGATACGCAGTATTTT.

This clonotype has only a few counts. A read error is possible here, since a much larger clone lies one base away. This chain joins TRBV5-6 and TRBJ2-1; D is unresolved. CDR3 size: 11 residues. Deletions cut 6 bases from V and 4 bases from J, with 5 bases between. Germline V gene data show CDR1 as SGHDT and CDR2 as YYEEEE. The CDR3 spells CASNLYNEQFF. The CDR3 DNA reads as TGTGCCAGCAACTTATACAATGAGCAGTTCTTC.

The genes are TRBV2 and TRBJ2-7, with D perhaps matching TRBD2 (7 bases). Germline V lookup: CDR1 SNHLY, CDR2 FYNNEI. V lost 3 bases and J 6 bases, leaving 12 bases between the germline ends. The CDR3 spans 13 residues. The CDR3 is CASSEGGQGEQYF. CDR3 sequence (DNA): TGTGCCAGCAGTGAGGGGGGGCAGGGCGAGCAGTACTTC.

The sample holds many counts of this clonotype. This rearrangement joins TRBV5-4 to TRBJ1-1, with D tentatively TRBD1 (5 bases). Germline CDR1 is SGHNT and CDR2 is YYREEE (reference sequence). The V and J ends lost 4 bases and 4 bases respectively, with 17 bases between them. The CDR3 covers 15 residues. The CDR3 coding sequence is TGTGCCAGCAGCCCCCCCCCGGGGGGGACCACTGAAGCTTTCTTT. This codes for CASSPPPGGTTEAFF.

This clonotype was seen just once. This may be a read error: a much more frequent sequence differs by one nucleotide. The J gene is TRBJ2-1, the V gene TRBV28, with 12 bases lining up with TRBD2. Looked up from germline, CDR1 is MDHEN and CDR2 is SYDVKM. This CDR3 has 15 amino acids. CDR3 bases: TGTACCAGCAGTTCCAGACTAGCGGGGGTCAGCGAGCAGTTCTTC. Translating gives CTSSSRLAGVSEQFF.

A word on this clonotype: A much larger clonotype is one base distant, so this may be a read error. This chain links TRBV13 with TRBJ2-7, with unresolved D. Trimming removed 2 bases from V and 6 bases from J, with 14 bases in between. CDR1 and CDR2 (germline): PRHDT, FYEKMQ (reference sequence). This CDR3 region has 14 residues. CDR3 nucleotides: TGTGCCAGCAGCTTAAGTTCGGTAGGGATCGAGCAGTACTTC. Encoded protein: CASSLSSVGIEQYF.

Concerning this clonotype itself: A junction end diverges from the germline sequence, so it may reflect a read error. The chain couples TRBV5-4 to TRBJ2-7; 8 nucleotides agree with TRBD2. Germline CDR1 reads SGHNT; CDR2 reads YYREEE (reference sequence). CDR3 length: 16 amino acids. The DNA for the CDR3 is TGTGCCAGCAGCCCCCCAGGCGGGAGGAGGAACTACGAGCAGCACTTC. Residues: CASSPPGGRRNYEQHF.

This clonotype has ten or more counts. The chain employs TRBV28 and TRBJ2-3, with 7 bases fitting TRBD2. This CDR3 spans 16 amino acids. The V and J ends lost 2 bases and 2 bases, in that order; junction bases with no gene match: 7. CDR1 MDHEN and CDR2 SYDVKM come from the germline V gene. DNA of the CDR3: TGTGCCAGCAGTTTACCCGGGACTACCATCACAGATACGCAGTATTTT. Its translation is CASSLPGTTITDTQYF.

This clonotype is classed as medium-sized (0.01 to 0.1%). J is TRBJ2-5 and V is TRBV29-1; D is unclear. CDR1 is SQVTM, CDR2 ANQGSEA, per germline. Trimming took 5 bases from V and 0 from J, leaving 4 bases between them. The CDR3 loop spans 11 amino acids. In DNA, the CDR3 is TGCAGCGTTAAATACCAAGAGACCCAGTACTTC. It encodes CSVKYQETQYF.

This clonotype came up a few times. This sequence joins TRBV5-1 and TRBJ1-1, with TRBD1 matching 9 bases. CDR3 length: 17 amino acids. Losses at the gene ends were 0 bases for V and 0 bases for J; bases not matched to a gene: 6. CDR1 and CDR2 (germline): SGHRS, YFSETQ. The CDR3 sequence: CASSLGQGVTMNTEAFF. The CDR3 DNA sequence: TGCGCCAGCAGCTTGGGACAGGGGGTTACCATGAACACTGAAGCTTTCTTT.

The gene calls are TRBV24-1 and TRBJ2-5; a possible D gene is TRBD2 (5 bases). Germline loops: CDR1 KGHDR, CDR2 SFDVKD. CDR3 length: 16 residues. The chain's CDR3 is CFTSDFGLSGFETQYF. The CDR3 DNA is TGTTTCACCAGTGATTTCGGACTCTCAGGCTTCGAGACCCAGTACTTC.

Notes on this clonotype: One end of the junction does not line up with germline, which may come from a read error. V usage is TRBV4-2 and J usage is TRBJ2-6, with D perhaps assigned TRBD1 or TRBD2 (5 bases each). Germline values: CDR1 LGHNA, CDR2 YNFKEQ. CDR3 length: 18 amino acids. The CDR3 coding sequence is TGTGTCAGCAGCCAAGATTTGGGGGTTAGCTCTGGGGCCAACGTCTTGACTTTC. It is translated as CVSSQDLGVSSGANVLTF.

This clonotype was observed once. The chain employs TRBV29-1 and TRBJ2-3, with D unclear. The germline V and J ends were trimmed by 3 bases and 2 bases, with 18 bases remaining between them. Germline V gives CDR1 SQVTM, CDR2 ANQGSEA. There are 16 residues in the CDR3. DNA of the CDR3: TGCAGCGTTGAGGATTTTCGGCCCCCGGTCACAGATACGCAGTATTTT. Encoded protein: CSVEDFRPPVTDTQYF.

The CDR3 is CAGSFDGSNQPQHF. In DNA, the CDR3 is TGTGCTGGCAGCTTTGACGGTAGCAATCAGCCCCAGCATTTT. This chain connects TRBV11-2 to TRBJ1-5; D ambiguous. Germline values: CDR1 SGHAT, CDR2 FQNNGV. This CDR3 region has 14 residues.

Relative to its sample, this clonotype is large (0.1 to 1%). The chain employs TRBV11-3 and TRBJ2-1; TRBD1 matches at 7 bases. The CDR3 runs 14 residues. Looked up from germline, CDR1 is SGHNT and CDR2 is YENEEA. V was pared by 2 bases and J by 2 bases, with 0 bases of the junction left unmatched. CDR3: CASSLTGAYNEQFF. DNA of the CDR3: TGTGCCAGCAGCTTAACAGGGGCCTACAATGAGCAGTTCTTC.

This clonotype was recorded only once. The rearrangement joins TRBV10-3 to TRBJ2-3; D not certain. The CDR3 is made up of 14 amino acids. Trimming cost V 6 bases and J 4 bases, with 14 bases left between them. Germline V gives CDR1 ENHRY, CDR2 SYGVKD. CDR3 amino acids: CAIRPYGSADTQYF. In nucleotides, the CDR3 is TGTGCCATCAGGCCCTACGGCAGCGCAGATACGCAGTATTTT.